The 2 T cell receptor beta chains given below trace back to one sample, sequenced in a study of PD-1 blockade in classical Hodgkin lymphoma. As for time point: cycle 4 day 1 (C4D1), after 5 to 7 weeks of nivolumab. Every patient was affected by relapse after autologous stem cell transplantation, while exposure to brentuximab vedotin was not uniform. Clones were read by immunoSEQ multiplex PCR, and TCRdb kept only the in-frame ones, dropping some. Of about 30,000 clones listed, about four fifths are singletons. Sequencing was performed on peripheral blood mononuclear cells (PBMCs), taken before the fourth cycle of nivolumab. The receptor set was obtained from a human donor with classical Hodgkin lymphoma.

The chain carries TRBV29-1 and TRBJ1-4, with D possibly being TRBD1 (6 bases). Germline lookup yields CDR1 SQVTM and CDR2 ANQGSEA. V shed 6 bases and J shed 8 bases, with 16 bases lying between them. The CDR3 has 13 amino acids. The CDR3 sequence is CSVKRQVEEKLFF. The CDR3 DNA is TGCAGCGTCAAAAGACAGGTTGAAGAAAAACTGTTTTTT.

CDR3 in DNA: TGCAGCGTTCAAGGTGCGGATGGCTACACCTTC. Protein product: CSVQGADGYTF. This chain joins TRBV29-1 and TRBJ1-2; D uncertain. V gave up 5 bases and J gave up 6 bases, with 10 bases separating them. Looked up from germline, CDR1 is SQVTM and CDR2 is ANQGSEA. The CDR3 has 11 amino acids.